Below are 20 T cell receptor beta chains sequenced from a single sample in a study of T cell clonality in common variable immunodeficiency. Profiled with immunoSEQ multiplex PCR; TCRdb holds only in-frame clones, not every one. There are approximately 81,000 clones in the sample, none observed a single time. Sequenced: peripheral blood mononuclear cells. The receptor source for this set is a person aged 18-70 years in good health.

Of note for this clone: The read ends 3 residues before the CDR3 terminus; that terminus is restored from the germline J gene. The chain carries TRBV18 and TRBJ1-1; D is uncertain. V was clipped by 3 bases and J by 1 base, with 15 bases between them. The CDR3 is 16 amino acids. Germline CDR1 reads KGHSH; CDR2 reads LQKENI. The CDR3 loop is CASSPLSFGTNTEAFF. Partial CDR3 DNA: TGTGCCAGCTCACCTCTTTCTTTCGGTACGAACACTGAA.

This clone occurred many times. Sequencing ends 3 residues short of the CDR3 end; the germline J gene provides the rest. This chain connects TRBV4-1 to TRBJ2-2; D call uncertain. The V gene lost 5 bases and the J gene lost 0 bases, with 7 bases spanning the gap. The CDR3 is 14 residues long. The germline V gene has CDR1 MGHRA and CDR2 YSYEKL. Here the CDR3 reads CASSSTTNTGELFF. CDR3 bases read: TGCGCCAGCAGCTCGACAACGAACACCGGGGAG.

This clone occurred many times. The CDR3 end lies 3 residues beyond the end of the read and is filled in from the germline J gene. The V call is TRBV30, the J call TRBJ1-1, with D unclear. The CDR3 covers 11 residues. In germline, CDR1 is GTSNPN, CDR2 SVGIG (reference sequence). Trimming pared 3 bases from V and 7 bases from J, leaving 9 bases between. Incomplete CDR3 DNA: TGTGCCTGGAGCCGCACGGGTGAA. As protein: CAWSRTGE. The CDR3 in full is CAWSRTGEAFF.

This clone has ten or more counts. The sequence runs out 3 residues before the end of the CDR3; the remainder is reconstructed from the germline J gene. The chain has TRBV2 and TRBJ2-2, with 9 bases identical to TRBD2. Germline trimming cut 3 bases from V and 7 bases from J; bases unmatched to any gene: 12. CDR3 size: 17 residues. Germline V lookup: CDR1 SNHLY, CDR2 FYNNEI. Here the CDR3 reads CASSDVVASGNFGELFF. The sequenced part of the CDR3 DNA is TGTGCCAGCAGTGATGTAGTTGCTAGCGGGAACTTCGGGGAG.

Notes on this clone: The read is 3 residues too short to cover the CDR3 end, so that end is filled in from the germline J gene. The chain combines TRBV18 with TRBJ1-3, with no clear D. Deletions cut 3 bases from V and 0 bases from J, with 9 bases between. CDR3 length: 15 amino acids. The germline V gene encodes CDR1 KGHSH and CDR2 LQKENI. The CDR3 spells CASSPRQDSGNTIYF. The DNA read from the CDR3 is TGTGCCAGCTCACCTCGACAAGACTCTGGAAACACC. Variable domain in full (rest from reference TRBV18 and TRBJ1-3): NAGVMQNPRHLVRRRGQEARLRCSPMKGHSHVYWYRQLPEEGLKFMVYLQKENIIDESGMPKERFSAEFPKEGPSILRIQQVVRGDSAAYFCASSPRQDSGNTIYFGEGSWLTVV.

This clone was picked up many times. Coverage ceases 3 residues before the CDR3 finishes, and the germline J gene fills in the end. Other nucleotide sequences from this sample produce the same CDR3. This chain uses TRBV6-2 or TRBV6-3 with TRBJ1-5, with 7 nucleotides matching TRBD1. Losses at the gene ends were 2 bases for V and 6 bases for J; bases not matched to a gene: 4. Germline V gene sequence: CDR1 MNHEY, CDR2 SVGEGT. This CDR3 is built from 14 residues. The sequenced part of the CDR3 DNA is TGTGCCAGCAGTTACCGACAGGGTAGTCAGCCC. This gives the protein CASSYRQGSQP. The full CDR3 protein is CASSYRQGSQPQHF.

At least ten counts were recorded for this clone. The CDR3 goes on 3 residues after the read ends, and that part is filled in from the germline J gene. V usage is TRBV7-3 and J usage is TRBJ2-7; 10 bases fit TRBD1. The CDR3 runs to 15 residues. The trim removed 6 bases at V and 2 bases at J, leaving 7 bases unmatched. The germline V gene encodes CDR1 SGHTA and CDR2 FQGTGA. The CDR3 protein is CASSPTGTGAYEQYF. The covered CDR3 bases are TGTGCCAGCAGTCCGACCGGGACAGGGGCCTACGAG. The whole variable domain, filled in from reference TRBV7-3 and TRBJ2-7, reads GAGVSQTPSNKVTEKGKYVELRCDPISGHTALYWYRQSLGQGPEFLIYFQGTGAADDSGLPNDRFFAVRPEGSVSTLKIQRTERGDSAVYLCASSPTGTGAYEQYFGPGTRLTVT.

This clone was seen many times. The CDR3 end lies 3 residues beyond the end of the read and is filled in from the germline J gene. The chain combines TRBV29-1 with TRBJ2-5; maybe TRBD2 (6 bases). This CDR3 has 13 amino acids. Germline V gene lookup returns CDR1 SQVTM and CDR2 ANQGSEA. The ends were cut back, 6 bases at V and 4 bases at J, with 15 bases in the middle. The CDR3 bases that were read are TGCAGCGTGATGACTAGGAGCCGAGAGACC. Encoded protein: CSVMTRSRET. The whole CDR3 sequence reads CSVMTRSRETQYF.

This clone was detected ten times or more. The CDR3 end is not reached by the read, which stops 3 residues before it; the germline J gene fills it in. This chain links TRBV12-3 or TRBV12-4 with TRBJ1-2, with a possible D match to TRBD1 (6 bases). The V end was cut by 6 bases, the J end by 4 bases, with 18 bases between. The CDR3 runs to 15 residues. The CDR3 loop is CASSTTGTRFYGYTF. Partial CDR3 DNA: TGTGCCAGCAGCACAACCGGGACACGGTTCTATGGC.

The sample holds many counts of this clone. Coverage ceases 3 residues before the CDR3 finishes, and the germline J gene fills in the end. This sequence joins TRBV28 and TRBJ2-5; D is unresolved. The CDR3 length is 11 residues. Germline V gene data show CDR1 as MDHEN and CDR2 as SYDVKM. The V gene lost 5 bases and the J gene lost 7 bases, with 8 bases spanning the gap. CDR3 in amino acids: CASSLPGTQYF. The sequenced part of the CDR3 DNA is TGTGCCAGCAGTCTCCCCGGGACC. Full variable domain (outside the CDR3, taken from reference TRBV28 and TRBJ2-5): DVKVTQSSRYLVKRTGEKVFLECVQDMDHENMFWYRQDPGLGLRLIYFSYDVKMKEKGDIPEGYSVSREKKERFSLILESASTNQTSMYLCASSLPGTQYFGPGTRLLVL.

This clone appeared many times. Sequencing ends 3 residues short of the CDR3 end; the germline J gene provides the rest. The chain has TRBV6-2 or TRBV6-3 and TRBJ2-7, with 9 positions matching TRBD1. The CDR3 loop spans 13 amino acids. J gave up 5 bases and V 4 bases, and 3 bases lay outside the gene matches. Germline loops: CDR1 MNHEY, CDR2 SVGEGT. CDR3 protein: CASSWDRDNEQYF. Incomplete CDR3 DNA: TGTGCCAGCAGTTGGGACAGGGACAACGAG.

This clone was found many times. This chain's CDR3 is CASSPDSPPNSPLHF. CDR3 DNA (partial): TGTGCCAGCTCACCGGACAGCCCGCCTAATTCACCC. The chain has TRBV18 and TRBJ1-6, with D perhaps TRBD1 (6 bases). Read sequence stops 3 residues before the CDR3 end, and the germline J gene provides the missing end. V was pared by 3 bases and J by 6 bases, with 12 bases between. Germline V gene data show CDR1 as KGHSH and CDR2 as LQKENI. The CDR3 spans 15 residues.

This clone was seen many times. From the germline J gene comes the end of the CDR3, since the read stops 3 residues before it. This sequence joins TRBV6-2 or TRBV6-3 and TRBJ2-1; TRBD2 matches 10 bases. The J segment lost 8 bases and the V segment lost 2 bases, leaving 12 bases of the junction unmatched. This CDR3 contains 17 residues. In germline, CDR1 is MNHEY, CDR2 SVGEGT. The CDR3 DNA, read in part, is TGTGCCAGCAGTTACGGGGGCGCTAGCGGGAGTCTCGATGAG. It yields the protein CASSYGGASGSLDE. The entire CDR3 protein reads CASSYGGASGSLDEQFF.

This clone was detected many times. With the read ending 3 residues before the CDR3 end, the germline J gene is used to fill in that end. The chain links TRBV19 to TRBJ2-5; the match to TRBD1 covers 7 bases. The germline CDR1 and CDR2 sequences are LNHDA and SQIVND (reference sequence). With V trimmed by 6 bases and J by 1 base, 5 bases remained unmatched. The CDR3 length is 14 residues. CDR3 amino acids: CASRRQGTQETQYF. CDR3 DNA, as far as it was read: TGTGCCAGTAGAAGACAGGGAACCCAAGAGACC.

This clone was recorded many times. An end of the junction does not agree with germline; a read error may underlie this. The observed sequence ends 3 residues before the CDR3 terminus, with the missing tail filled in from the germline J gene. The chain uses TRBV4-2 and TRBJ2-3; perhaps TRBD1 as D (5 bases). CDR3 length equals 16 residues. Germline V gene lookup returns CDR1 LGHNA and CDR2 YNFKEQ. The covered CDR3 bases are TGCGCCAGCAGCCAAGGGGCCGCCCCAAGCACAGATACG. Protein: CASSQGAAPSTDT. The whole CDR3 is CASSQGAAPSTDTQYF.

This clone came up many times. The read is 3 residues too short to cover the CDR3 end, so that end is filled in from the germline J gene. The chain recombines TRBV12-3 or TRBV12-4 with TRBJ2-1, with 10 bases identical to TRBD1. The CDR3 is 17 amino acids. Trimming took 7 bases from V and 4 from J; bases not matched to a gene: 13. The CDR3 here is CASTTTRGTGEYNEQFF. The part of the CDR3 DNA that was read is TGTGCCAGCACCACAACCCGAGGGACAGGGGAGTACAATGAG.

In this sample, this clone turned up many times. The sequenced CDR3 bases are TGTGCCAGCAGCCCCGCCCCTAGCGCTCCCTACGAG. Encoded protein: CASSPAPSAPYE. The full-length CDR3 reads as CASSPAPSAPYEQYF. The chain has TRBV7-3 and TRBJ2-7, with a weak D call TRBD2 (6 bases). Read data end 3 residues before the CDR3 end; the end is taken from the germline J gene. Trimming shortened V by 5 bases and J by 2 bases, and 16 bases separated the two germline ends. Germline CDR1 is SGHTA and CDR2 is FQGTGA. There are 15 residues in the CDR3.

This clone turned up a few times. The read falls 3 residues short of the CDR3 end, and the missing part is taken from the germline J gene. This chain joins TRBV20-1 and TRBJ2-1, with TRBD2 identical over 8 bases. The CDR3 runs 14 residues. V lost 3 bases to trimming and J lost 6 bases; unmatched junction nucleotides: 7. Germline values: CDR1 DFQATT, CDR2 SNEGSKA (reference sequence). The sequenced CDR3 bases are TGCAGTGCTAGTCTAGCGGGTACACTCAATGAG. Its translation: CSASLAGTLNE. The CDR3 as a whole reads CSASLAGTLNEQFF.

This clone was counted many times. The observed sequence ends 3 residues before the CDR3 terminus, with the missing tail filled in from the germline J gene. V and J are TRBV6-2 or TRBV6-3 and TRBJ2-7, with 10 bases that match TRBD1. J gave up 3 bases and V 8 bases, and 4 bases lay outside the gene matches. CDR1 and CDR2 from the germline V gene are MNHEY and SVGEGT. The CDR3 spans 13 residues. The sequenced part of the CDR3 DNA is TGTGCCAGCCAATGGGACAGGGGCTACGAG. This translates into CASQWDRGYE. The whole CDR3 reads CASQWDRGYEQYF.

This clone has at least ten counts. The read terminates 3 residues ahead of where the CDR3 ends, so the germline J gene completes it. The chain links TRBV6-2 or TRBV6-3 to TRBJ2-1; possibly TRBD1 for D (6 bases). Looked up from germline, CDR1 is MNHEY and CDR2 is SVGEGT. The V end was cut by 6 bases, the J end by 4 bases, with 16 bases between. This CDR3 has 15 amino acids. CDR3 protein: CASSSGVVAYNEQFF. CDR3 DNA, as far as it was read: TGTGCCAGCAGCTCAGGGGTAGTGGCGTACAATGAG.